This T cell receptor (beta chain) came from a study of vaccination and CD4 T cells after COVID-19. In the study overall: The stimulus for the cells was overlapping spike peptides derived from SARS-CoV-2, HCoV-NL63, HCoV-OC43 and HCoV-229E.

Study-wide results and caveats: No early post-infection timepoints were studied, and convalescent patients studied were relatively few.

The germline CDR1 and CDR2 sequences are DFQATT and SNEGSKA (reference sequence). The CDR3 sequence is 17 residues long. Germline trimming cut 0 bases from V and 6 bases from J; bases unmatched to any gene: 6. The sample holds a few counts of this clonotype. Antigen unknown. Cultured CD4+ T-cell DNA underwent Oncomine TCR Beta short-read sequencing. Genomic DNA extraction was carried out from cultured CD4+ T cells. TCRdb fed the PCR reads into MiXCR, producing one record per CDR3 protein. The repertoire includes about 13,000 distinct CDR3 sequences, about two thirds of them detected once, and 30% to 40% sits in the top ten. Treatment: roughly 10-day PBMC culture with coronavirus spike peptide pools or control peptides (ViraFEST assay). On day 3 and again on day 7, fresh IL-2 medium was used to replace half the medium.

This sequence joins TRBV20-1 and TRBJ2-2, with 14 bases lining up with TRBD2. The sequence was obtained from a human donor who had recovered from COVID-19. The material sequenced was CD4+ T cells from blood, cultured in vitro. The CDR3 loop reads CSARDPRLAGGAGELFF. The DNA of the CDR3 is TGCAGTGCTAGAGACCCACGACTAGCGGGAGGGGCCGGGGAGCTGTTTTTT.